The table lists the clone carrying this TCR beta chain with a few counts. What it binds is not known. RNA transcripts served as the template for amplifying TCR beta CDR3 regions. A set of HTBI primers served as the primers for a first-round RT-PCR of the TCR CDR3. From the multiplex PCR reads, TCRdb called clonotypes with MiXCR, one entry per CDR3 protein. Of about 660,000 distinct CDR3 sequences in the sample, approximately 42% were seen once. Diagnoses were established using clinical symptoms, serum thyroxine and TRAb, thyroid ultrasound and orbital computed tomography. This sample was included in a study of T cells in Graves' hyperthyroidism and ophthalmopathy. This CDR3 spans 13 amino acids. V lost 0 bases and J 5 bases, leaving 7 bases between the germline ends. Germline-derived CDR1 and CDR2 are WSHSY and SAAADI. General observations from the study: A model of 13 V-J features distinguished ophthalmopathy from stable hyperthyroidism. Among thyroid clonotypes expanded above 0.001, most also appeared in blood.

Material for sequencing was peripheral blood or thyroid tissue (not recorded which). The receptor was isolated from an adult man with Graves' disease, either hyperthyroidism or ophthalmopathy (not recorded which). V usage is TRBV10-2 and J usage is TRBJ1-1; no clear D. The chain's CDR3 is CASSESVGTEAFF. The CDR3 DNA is TGCGCCAGCAGTGAGTCCGTGGGGACTGAAGCTTTCTTT.